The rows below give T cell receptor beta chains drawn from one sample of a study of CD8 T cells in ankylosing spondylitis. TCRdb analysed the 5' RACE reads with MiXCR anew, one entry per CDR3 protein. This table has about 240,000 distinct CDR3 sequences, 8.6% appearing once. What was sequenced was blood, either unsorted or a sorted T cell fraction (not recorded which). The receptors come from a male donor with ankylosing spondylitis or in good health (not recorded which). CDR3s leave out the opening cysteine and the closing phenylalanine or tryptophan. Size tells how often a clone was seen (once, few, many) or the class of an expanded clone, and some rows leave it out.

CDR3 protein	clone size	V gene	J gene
AISRDRGHEQY	.	TRBV10-3	TRBJ2-7
ASSPRVAGDNEQF	many	TRBV5-1	TRBJ2-1
ASTLGTGQTYYGYT	many	TRBV12-3/TRBV12-4	TRBJ1-2
SANEGGFNQPQH	many	TRBV20-1	TRBJ1-5
ASSLTSDYGYT	many	TRBV11-1	TRBJ1-2
ASSPGTQQETQY	many	TRBV4-3	TRBJ2-5
ASSPRSMRVNTEAF	.	TRBV18	TRBJ1-1
ASSRTGGNEQF	many	TRBV7-8	TRBJ2-1
ASSFPGQGNEQF	many	TRBV12-3/TRBV12-4	TRBJ2-1
SARGRGPGGELF	few	TRBV20-1	TRBJ2-2
ATSGGGGSYNEQF	few	TRBV24-1	TRBJ2-1
ASSSRGDSYNSPLH	.	TRBV7-2	TRBJ1-6
ASSLDWTYEQY	few	TRBV7-2	TRBJ2-7
ASSTGQGARETQY	few	TRBV9	TRBJ2-5
SVRTGTASADTQY	many	TRBV29-1	TRBJ2-3
SARVPPDPDTQY	many	TRBV20-1	TRBJ2-3
ASSPRDRGLNEQY	.	TRBV7-9	TRBJ2-7